This TCR beta chain was documented in a study of blood T cells in healthy people across ages. Whole-study results and caveats: While age rose, TCR beta diversity per million T cells dropped in a roughly linear way.

CDR1 is SQVTM and CDR2 is ANQGSEA in the germline V gene. Between the trimmed V and J ends, which lost 4 bases and 5 bases, there was a span of 8 bases. The CDR3 sequence is 11 residues long. This clonotype was seen many times. The antigen remains undetermined. Together with a sample-barcoded 5' primer, a J-beta primer mix was included in a second PCR lasting about 6 to 11 cycles. TCRdb used MiXCR to reprocess the 5' RACE reads, holding one entry per CDR3 protein. This sample carries about 1,500,000 distinct CDR3 sequences, roughly 27% of them seen once, and the ten largest clones take 7.7%. Each individual donor underwent a draw of approximately 9.8 milliliters of peripheral blood. They isolated at least 6 million PBMCs from each sample.

The rearrangement links TRBV29-1 to TRBJ2-5, with a tentative D call TRBD2 (6 bases). Sequenced material: blood. This TCR was recovered from a woman between 25 and 40 years old in good health. The CDR3 reads CSVGGVETQYF. The CDR3 DNA sequence: TGCAGCGTTGGGGGGGTTGAGACCCAGTACTTC. Together with reference TRBV29-1 and TRBJ2-5, the CDR3 gives the full variable domain: SAVISQKPSRDICQRGTSLTIQCQVDSQVTMMFWYRQQPGQSLTLIATANQGSEATYESGFVIDKFPISRPNLTFSTLTVSNMSPEDSSIYLCSVGGVETQYFGPGTRLLVL.